A selection of T cell receptor beta chains follows, all from one sample in a study of T cells in Graves' hyperthyroidism and ophthalmopathy. One entry per CDR3 protein results from TCRdb running MiXCR on the multiplex PCR reads. This table has under 250,000 distinct CDR3 sequences, more than 15% appearing once. The sample comprised blood. The receptors stem from a middle-aged man with Graves' hyperthyroidism. CDR3s include the opening cysteine and the closing phenylalanine or tryptophan. A D gene is named only where the DNA matches it firmly. Size is omitted from some rows. Given values are once, few, many or a class for expanded clones.

TRBJ2-3 | . | . | TRBV7-9 | TGTGCCAGCAGCTTAGGGGCCTCTAGCGCACAGGTTACGCAGTATTTT | CASSLGASSAQVTQYF
TRBJ1-1 | . | few | TRBV10-2 | TGCGCCAGCACCAACGGCCGGGCTGAAGCTTTCTTT | CASTNGRAEAFF
TRBJ2-1 | TRBD2 | . | TRBV10-3 | TGTGCCATCAGTGATGGGACTAGCGCGAGGGTGGTTTCCGATGAGCAGTTCTTC | CAISDGTSARVVSDEQFF
TRBJ2-7 | . | . | TRBV3-1 | TGTGCCAGCAGCCAAGGCGGGGGCGCGAGGGGTGAGCAGTACTTC | CASSQGGGARGEQYF
TRBJ2-1 | TRBD2 | many | TRBV12-3/TRBV12-4 | TGTGCCAGCAGTTTCGTGGGAGCGGGAAATGAGCAGTTCTTC | CASSFVGAGNEQFF
TRBJ2-3 | . | many | TRBV18 | TGTGCCAGCTCACCACGGGCTAGCACAGATACGCAGTATTTT | CASSPRASTDTQYF
TRBJ1-5 | TRBD1 | . | TRBV3-1 | TGTGCCAGCAGCCAAGCCCCGTCACAGGGGACGCATTTT | CASSQAPSQGTHF
TRBJ2-1 | TRBD2 | few | TRBV7-6 | TGTGCCAGCAGCCCGACGGGACTAGCGGGCTACAATGAGCAGTTCTTC | CASSPTGLAGYNEQFF
TRBJ1-1 | TRBD1 | many | TRBV27 | TGTGCCAGCAGTCCGACAGGGGACAGGGGAGGAGCTTTCTTT | CASSPTGDRGGAFF
TRBJ2-1 | TRBD2 | few | TRBV25-1 | TGTGCCAGCAGTGAGGCGGGAGGGTCCTACAATGAGCAGTTCTTC | CASSEAGGSYNEQFF
TRBJ2-2 | . | . | TRBV12-3/TRBV12-4 | TGTGCCAGCAGTTTTATAACGGAACTACCAAAAACCGGGGAGCTGTTTTTT | CASSFITELPKTGELFF
TRBJ2-5 | . | . | TRBV4-1 | TGCGCCAGCAGCTTGATTGAGTGGACAAGGCTCCAAGAGACCCAGTACTTC | CASSLIEWTRLQETQYF
TRBJ2-6 | . | few | TRBV6-1 | TGTGCCAGCAGTGAAATGTGGGCTGGGGCCAACGTCCTGACTTTC | CASSEMWAGANVLTF
TRBJ2-1 | TRBD1 | many | TRBV5-1 | TGCGCCAGCAGGATGGTTACAGGGGGATTCAATGAGCAGTTCTTC | CASRMVTGGFNEQFF
TRBJ2-1 | TRBD2 | many | TRBV28 | TGTGCCAGCAGTGGCGGGAGCAGCGATGAGCAGTTCTTC | CASSGGSSDEQFF
TRBJ2-7 | TRBD2 | few | TRBV16 | TGTGCCAGCAGCCAATTTGGGACTAGCAACGAGCAGTACTTC | CASSQFGTSNEQYF
TRBJ2-1 | . | many | TRBV5-1 | TGCGCCAGCGTGCCGGACTACACCTCCTACAATGAGCAGTTCTTC | CASVPDYTSYNEQFF
TRBJ1-2 | . | few | TRBV6-2/TRBV6-3 | TGTGCCAGCAGCCCAACCCCCGGGACAACTAACTATGGCTACACCTTC | CASSPTPGTTNYGYTF
TRBJ2-1 | TRBD1 | few | TRBV20-1 | TGCAGTGCCCCCGGGACAGGAAGGTTTACCAATGAGCAGTTCTTC | CSAPGTGRFTNEQFF
TRBJ2-7 | TRBD1 | few | TRBV11-2 | TGTGCCAGCAGCTCGGGACAGGGTGTGCGGAACAGCGACTTC | CASSSGQGVRNSDF
TRBJ1-4 | TRBD1 | . | TRBV7-6 | TGTGCCAGCAGCCGAAACCCTGGGACAGGGATGGAAAAACTGTTTTTT | CASSRNPGTGMEKLFF
TRBJ2-7 | TRBD1 | many | TRBV28 | TGTGCCAGCAGTTCACCTCCCGGGACAGGGGGGTCTTACGAGCAGTACTTC | CASSSPPGTGGSYEQYF
TRBJ2-1 | TRBD2 | many | TRBV2 | TGTGCCAGCAGTGAAGATGGATTTGGACTAGCGGCCAACAATGAGCAGTTCTTC | CASSEDGFGLAANNEQFF
TRBJ2-5 | . | . | TRBV4-2 | TGTGCCAGCAGCCAAGATGGAAAGGGGGACCGGTTGACAGAGACCCAGTACTTC | CASSQDGKGDRLTETQYF
TRBJ1-3 | . | . | TRBV15 | TGTGCCACCAGCAGAGACACAGGCTCTGGAAACACCATATATTTT | CATSRDTGSGNTIYF
TRBJ2-1 | TRBD2 | . | TRBV6-1 | TGTGCCAGCAGCCTCGGGACTAGCGGGACCGAGCAGTTCTTC | CASSLGTSGTEQFF
TRBJ2-2 | TRBD1 | . | TRBV4-3 | TGCGCCAGCAGCCAAGATTGGGGCAGGGGGCTTTTGACGACCGGGGAGCTGTTTTTT | CASSQDWGRGLLTTGELFF
TRBJ2-2 | . | . | TRBV5-1 | TGCGCCAGCAGCTTGTATCCCGCGAACACCGGGGAGCTGTTTTTT | CASSLYPANTGELFF
TRBJ1-5 | TRBD1 | . | TRBV10-3 | TGTGCCATCAGCGCCGCTGGACAGGGCCAGCCCCAGCATTTT | CAISAAGQGQPQHF
TRBJ2-1 | . | many | TRBV20-1 | TGCAGTGCTAGAGTTCTCGGGACCCTCTCCTACAATGAGCAGTTCTTC | CSARVLGTLSYNEQFF
TRBJ2-1 | . | many | TRBV18 | TGTGCCAGCTCACCTCGGGACCCCTTAATCGATGAGCAGTTCTTC | CASSPRDPLIDEQFF
TRBJ2-5 | . | many | TRBV10-3 | TGTGCCATCAGTGAATCGTGGAGCCAGCCCAACCAAGAGACCCAGTACTTC | CAISESWSQPNQETQYF
TRBJ1-1 | . | . | TRBV28 | TGTGCCAGCAGCGGACCGTCGGACACTGAAGCTTTCTTT | CASSGPSDTEAFF
TRBJ2-5 | TRBD1 | many | TRBV12-3/TRBV12-4 | TGTGCCAGCAGTTTAAGTACCTGGGCAGGGGGAGAGACCCAGTACTTC | CASSLSTWAGGETQYF
TRBJ2-2 | . | . | TRBV7-3 | TGTACCAGCAGCTTAACCCCTGGCAGGGGGGCTACCGGGGAGCTGTTTTTT | CTSSLTPGRGATGELFF
TRBJ1-1 | . | many | TRBV18 | TGTGCCAGCTCACCTGTGGGCCCCCGGATGAACACTGAAGCTTTCTTT | CASSPVGPRMNTEAFF